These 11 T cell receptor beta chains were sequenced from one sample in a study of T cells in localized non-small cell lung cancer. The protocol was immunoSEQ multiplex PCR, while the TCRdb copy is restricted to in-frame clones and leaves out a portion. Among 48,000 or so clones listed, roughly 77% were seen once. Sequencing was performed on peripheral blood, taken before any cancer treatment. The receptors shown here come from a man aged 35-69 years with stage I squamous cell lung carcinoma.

The CDR3 reads CASSLGLGQSSNQPQHF. CDR3 bases: TGTGCCAGCAGTTTAGGCCTGGGCCAGAGTAGCAATCAGCCCCAGCATTTT. The J gene is TRBJ1-5, the V gene TRBV28, with D uncertain. V dropped 2 bases and J dropped 0 bases, with 14 bases sitting between them. This CDR3 contains 17 residues. Germline CDR1 MDHEN, CDR2 SYDVKM.

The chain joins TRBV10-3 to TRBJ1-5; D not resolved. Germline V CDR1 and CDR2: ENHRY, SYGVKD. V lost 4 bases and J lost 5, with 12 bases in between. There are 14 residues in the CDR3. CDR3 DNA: TGTGCCATCAGTGTAGCGTTATGGGATCAGCCCCAGCATTTT. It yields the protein CAISVALWDQPQHF.

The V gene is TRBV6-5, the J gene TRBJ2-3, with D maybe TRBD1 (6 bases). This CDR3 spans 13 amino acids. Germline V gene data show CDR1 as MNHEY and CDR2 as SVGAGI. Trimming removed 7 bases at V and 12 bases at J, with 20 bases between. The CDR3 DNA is TGTGCCAGCAACGACCCGACAGGACGAAACCAGTATTTT. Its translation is CASNDPTGRNQYF.

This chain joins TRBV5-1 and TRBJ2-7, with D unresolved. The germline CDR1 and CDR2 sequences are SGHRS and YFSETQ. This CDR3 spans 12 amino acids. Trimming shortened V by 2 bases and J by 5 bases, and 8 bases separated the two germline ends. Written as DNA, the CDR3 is TGCGCCAGCAGCTTTAGAGGTAACGAGCAGTACTTC. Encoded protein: CASSFRGNEQYF.

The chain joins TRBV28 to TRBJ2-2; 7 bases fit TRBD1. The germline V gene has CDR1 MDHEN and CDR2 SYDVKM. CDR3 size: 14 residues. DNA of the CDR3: TGTGCTTCAGACAGGGCCACGAACACCGGGGAGCTGTTTTTT. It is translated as CASDRATNTGELFF. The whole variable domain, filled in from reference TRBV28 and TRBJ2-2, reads DVKVTQSSRYLVKRTGEKVFLECVQDMDHENMFWYRQDPGLGLRLIYFSYDVKMKEKGDIPEGYSVSREKKERFSLILESASTNQTSMYLCASDRATNTGELFFGEGSRLTVL.

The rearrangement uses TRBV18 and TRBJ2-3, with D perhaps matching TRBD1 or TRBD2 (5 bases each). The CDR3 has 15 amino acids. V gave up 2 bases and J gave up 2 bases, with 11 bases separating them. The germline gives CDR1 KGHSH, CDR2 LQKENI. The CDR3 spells CASSPYDGTTDTQYF. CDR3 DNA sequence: TGTGCCAGCTCACCATATGACGGGACCACAGATACGCAGTATTTT.

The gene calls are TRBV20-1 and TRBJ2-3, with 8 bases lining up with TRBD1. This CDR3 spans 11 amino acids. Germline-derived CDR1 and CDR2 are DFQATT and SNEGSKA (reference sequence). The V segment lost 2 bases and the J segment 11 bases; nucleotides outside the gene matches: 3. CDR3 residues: CSARTGGGQYF. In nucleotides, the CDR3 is TGCAGTGCTAGAACAGGGGGTGGGCAGTATTTT.

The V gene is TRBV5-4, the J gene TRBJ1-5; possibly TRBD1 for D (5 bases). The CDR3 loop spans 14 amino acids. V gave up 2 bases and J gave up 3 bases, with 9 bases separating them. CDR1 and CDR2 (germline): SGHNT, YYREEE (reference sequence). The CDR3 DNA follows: TGTGCCAGCAGCTTATCAGGGAACAATCAGCCCCAGCATTTT. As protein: CASSLSGNNQPQHF.

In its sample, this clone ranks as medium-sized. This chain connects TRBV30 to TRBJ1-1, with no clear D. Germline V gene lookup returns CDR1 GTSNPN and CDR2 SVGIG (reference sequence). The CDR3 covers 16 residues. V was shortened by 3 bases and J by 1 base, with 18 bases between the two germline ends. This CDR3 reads CAWSAPNVGRNTEAFF. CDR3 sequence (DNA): TGTGCCTGGAGCGCCCCGAATGTTGGAAGGAACACTGAAGCTTTCTTT.

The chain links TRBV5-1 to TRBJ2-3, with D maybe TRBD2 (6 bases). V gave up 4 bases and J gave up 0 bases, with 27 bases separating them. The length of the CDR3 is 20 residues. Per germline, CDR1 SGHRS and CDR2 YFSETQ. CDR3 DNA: TGCGCCAGCAGCGCCCGGACGATGATCTGGCGGGGTTCTAGCACAGATACGCAGTATTTT. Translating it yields CASSARTMIWRGSSTDTQYF.

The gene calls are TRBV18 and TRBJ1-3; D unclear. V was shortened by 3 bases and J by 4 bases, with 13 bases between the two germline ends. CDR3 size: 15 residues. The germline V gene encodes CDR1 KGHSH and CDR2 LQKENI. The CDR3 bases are TGTGCCAGCTCACCGGGGTCCCTCTCGGGAAACACCATATATTTT. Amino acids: CASSPGSLSGNTIYF.